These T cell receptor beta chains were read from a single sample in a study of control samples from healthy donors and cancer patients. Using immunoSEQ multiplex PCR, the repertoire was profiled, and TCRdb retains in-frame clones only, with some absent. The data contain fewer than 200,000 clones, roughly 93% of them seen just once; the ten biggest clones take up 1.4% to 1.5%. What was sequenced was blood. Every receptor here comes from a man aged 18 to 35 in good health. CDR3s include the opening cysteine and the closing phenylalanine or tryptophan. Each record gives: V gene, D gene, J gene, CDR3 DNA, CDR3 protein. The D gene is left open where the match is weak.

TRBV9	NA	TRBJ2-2	TGTGCCAGCAGCGCCTCAGGGAGATGGGCCGGGGAGCTGTTTTTT	CASSASGRWAGELFF
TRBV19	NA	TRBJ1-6	TGTGCCAGTAGGAAGAGGACGGGGGGTGATTCACCCCTCCACTTT	CASRKRTGGDSPLHF
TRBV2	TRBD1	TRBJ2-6	TGTGCCAGCAGCCCCGGGACAGGGGGACGTTGGACTGGGGCCAACGTCCTGACTTTC	CASSPGTGGRWTGANVLTF
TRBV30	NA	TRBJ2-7	TGTGCCTGGAGTGACGGCGTGGGGGAGCAGTACTTC	CAWSDGVGEQYF
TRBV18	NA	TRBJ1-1	TGTGCCAGCTCACCATTTCGGGACACTTCTAACACTGAAGCTTTCTTT	CASSPFRDTSNTEAFF
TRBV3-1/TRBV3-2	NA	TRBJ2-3	TGTGCCAGCAGCCATTCGGGTACGCAGTATTTT	CASSHSGTQYF
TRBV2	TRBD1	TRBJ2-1	TGTGCCAGCAGTGGGGGGACAGGGGGCTTCGGTGAGCAGTTCTTC	CASSGGTGGFGEQFF
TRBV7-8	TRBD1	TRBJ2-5	TGTGCCAGCAGCCCCCGGGACAGGTACCAAGAGACCCAGTACTTC	CASSPRDRYQETQYF
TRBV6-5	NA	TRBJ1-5	TGTGCCAGCAGTCTCGAACGGGGGGATCAGCCCCAGCATTTT	CASSLERGDQPQHF
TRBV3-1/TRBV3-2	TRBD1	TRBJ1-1	TGTGCCAGCAGCCAAGAAGGGGGCTGGACTGAAGCTTTCTTT	CASSQEGGWTEAFF
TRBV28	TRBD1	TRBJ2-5	TGTGCCAGCAGCACCCCTGACAGGGTCGGCGAGACCCAGTACTTC	CASSTPDRVGETQYF
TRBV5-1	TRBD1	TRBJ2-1	TGCGCCAGCAGCCCGGACAGGGGTGGCAAGCGGGCCAATGAGCAGTTCTTC	CASSPDRGGKRANEQFF
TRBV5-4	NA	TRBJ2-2	TGTGCCAGCCACAGCCGGACGAACACCGGGGAGCTGTTTTTT	CASHSRTNTGELFF
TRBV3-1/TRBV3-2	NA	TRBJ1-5	TGTGCCAGCAGCCAAGATCTGAACCAGCCCCAGCATTTT	CASSQDLNQPQHF
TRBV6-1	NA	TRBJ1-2	TGTGCCAGCAGTGAATCCAGCCAGGGCTCTTATGGCTACACCTTC	CASSESSQGSYGYTF
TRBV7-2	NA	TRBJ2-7	TGTGCCAGCAGCCCTCGGGCGGCCTCCTACGAGCAGTACTTC	CASSPRAASYEQYF